Listed below are T cell receptor beta chains from one sample, sequenced in a study of blood T cell repertoires in COVID-19. The protocol was immunoSEQ multiplex PCR, while the TCRdb copy is restricted to in-frame clones and leaves out a portion. The profile shows some 400,000 clones, around 87% of them singletons. Sequencing used peripheral blood. The receptors shown here come from a woman aged 25 to 39 with COVID-19, enrolled during active disease. The CDR3 runs from the conserved cysteine through the conserved F or W. Each record gives: CDR3 DNA, CDR3 protein, D gene, clone size, V gene, J gene. A D gene is named only where the DNA matches it firmly. Expanded clones are given a class, and other clones once, few, many or no size at all.

TGTGCCAGCAGTCGCAGTAACTATGGCTACACCTTC	CASSRSNYGYTF	.	.	TRBV9	TRBJ1-2
TGTGCCAGCGAGGCACTCTCCTACGAGCAGTACTTC	CASEALSYEQYF	.	.	TRBV11-2	TRBJ2-7
TGTGCCAGCAGCGAGGCAGGGGGCCCCGGGGAGCTGTTTTTT	CASSEAGGPGELFF	.	.	TRBV21-1	TRBJ2-2
TGTGCCACCAGTGACCCAGGACTGTATCAGCCCCAGCATTTT	CATSDPGLYQPQHF	.	.	TRBV24-1	TRBJ1-5
TGTGCCAGCAGCCCGCGGGAGCTCCGGGAGCTGTTTTTT	CASSPRELRELFF	TRBD2	few	TRBV3-1/TRBV3-2	TRBJ2-2
TGTGCCAGTAGTACTATCCCAGGGGATCAGCCCCAGCATTTT	CASSTIPGDQPQHF	.	.	TRBV19	TRBJ1-5
TGTGCCACCAGCAGAGAAAGGGGCCCACACTACGAGCAGTACTTC	CATSRERGPHYEQYF	.	.	TRBV15	TRBJ2-7
TGTGCCAGCAGTTTAAGTGGTAGGGGTAGCAATCAGCCCCAGCATTTT	CASSLSGRGSNQPQHF	.	.	TRBV28	TRBJ1-5
TGTGCTAGCAGCTTGGACCCTCCGACAGGGATAGGTGGAAACACCATATATTTT	CASSLDPPTGIGGNTIYF	TRBD1	.	TRBV7-7	TRBJ1-3
TGTGCCACCAGTGGGACAGTCGACACCGGGGAGCTGTTTTTT	CATSGTVDTGELFF	.	.	TRBV24-1	TRBJ2-2
TGTGCCACGATCTCCTGGGACAGGCGTGCCTATGGCTACACCTTC	CATISWDRRAYGYTF	TRBD1	.	TRBV6-4	TRBJ1-2